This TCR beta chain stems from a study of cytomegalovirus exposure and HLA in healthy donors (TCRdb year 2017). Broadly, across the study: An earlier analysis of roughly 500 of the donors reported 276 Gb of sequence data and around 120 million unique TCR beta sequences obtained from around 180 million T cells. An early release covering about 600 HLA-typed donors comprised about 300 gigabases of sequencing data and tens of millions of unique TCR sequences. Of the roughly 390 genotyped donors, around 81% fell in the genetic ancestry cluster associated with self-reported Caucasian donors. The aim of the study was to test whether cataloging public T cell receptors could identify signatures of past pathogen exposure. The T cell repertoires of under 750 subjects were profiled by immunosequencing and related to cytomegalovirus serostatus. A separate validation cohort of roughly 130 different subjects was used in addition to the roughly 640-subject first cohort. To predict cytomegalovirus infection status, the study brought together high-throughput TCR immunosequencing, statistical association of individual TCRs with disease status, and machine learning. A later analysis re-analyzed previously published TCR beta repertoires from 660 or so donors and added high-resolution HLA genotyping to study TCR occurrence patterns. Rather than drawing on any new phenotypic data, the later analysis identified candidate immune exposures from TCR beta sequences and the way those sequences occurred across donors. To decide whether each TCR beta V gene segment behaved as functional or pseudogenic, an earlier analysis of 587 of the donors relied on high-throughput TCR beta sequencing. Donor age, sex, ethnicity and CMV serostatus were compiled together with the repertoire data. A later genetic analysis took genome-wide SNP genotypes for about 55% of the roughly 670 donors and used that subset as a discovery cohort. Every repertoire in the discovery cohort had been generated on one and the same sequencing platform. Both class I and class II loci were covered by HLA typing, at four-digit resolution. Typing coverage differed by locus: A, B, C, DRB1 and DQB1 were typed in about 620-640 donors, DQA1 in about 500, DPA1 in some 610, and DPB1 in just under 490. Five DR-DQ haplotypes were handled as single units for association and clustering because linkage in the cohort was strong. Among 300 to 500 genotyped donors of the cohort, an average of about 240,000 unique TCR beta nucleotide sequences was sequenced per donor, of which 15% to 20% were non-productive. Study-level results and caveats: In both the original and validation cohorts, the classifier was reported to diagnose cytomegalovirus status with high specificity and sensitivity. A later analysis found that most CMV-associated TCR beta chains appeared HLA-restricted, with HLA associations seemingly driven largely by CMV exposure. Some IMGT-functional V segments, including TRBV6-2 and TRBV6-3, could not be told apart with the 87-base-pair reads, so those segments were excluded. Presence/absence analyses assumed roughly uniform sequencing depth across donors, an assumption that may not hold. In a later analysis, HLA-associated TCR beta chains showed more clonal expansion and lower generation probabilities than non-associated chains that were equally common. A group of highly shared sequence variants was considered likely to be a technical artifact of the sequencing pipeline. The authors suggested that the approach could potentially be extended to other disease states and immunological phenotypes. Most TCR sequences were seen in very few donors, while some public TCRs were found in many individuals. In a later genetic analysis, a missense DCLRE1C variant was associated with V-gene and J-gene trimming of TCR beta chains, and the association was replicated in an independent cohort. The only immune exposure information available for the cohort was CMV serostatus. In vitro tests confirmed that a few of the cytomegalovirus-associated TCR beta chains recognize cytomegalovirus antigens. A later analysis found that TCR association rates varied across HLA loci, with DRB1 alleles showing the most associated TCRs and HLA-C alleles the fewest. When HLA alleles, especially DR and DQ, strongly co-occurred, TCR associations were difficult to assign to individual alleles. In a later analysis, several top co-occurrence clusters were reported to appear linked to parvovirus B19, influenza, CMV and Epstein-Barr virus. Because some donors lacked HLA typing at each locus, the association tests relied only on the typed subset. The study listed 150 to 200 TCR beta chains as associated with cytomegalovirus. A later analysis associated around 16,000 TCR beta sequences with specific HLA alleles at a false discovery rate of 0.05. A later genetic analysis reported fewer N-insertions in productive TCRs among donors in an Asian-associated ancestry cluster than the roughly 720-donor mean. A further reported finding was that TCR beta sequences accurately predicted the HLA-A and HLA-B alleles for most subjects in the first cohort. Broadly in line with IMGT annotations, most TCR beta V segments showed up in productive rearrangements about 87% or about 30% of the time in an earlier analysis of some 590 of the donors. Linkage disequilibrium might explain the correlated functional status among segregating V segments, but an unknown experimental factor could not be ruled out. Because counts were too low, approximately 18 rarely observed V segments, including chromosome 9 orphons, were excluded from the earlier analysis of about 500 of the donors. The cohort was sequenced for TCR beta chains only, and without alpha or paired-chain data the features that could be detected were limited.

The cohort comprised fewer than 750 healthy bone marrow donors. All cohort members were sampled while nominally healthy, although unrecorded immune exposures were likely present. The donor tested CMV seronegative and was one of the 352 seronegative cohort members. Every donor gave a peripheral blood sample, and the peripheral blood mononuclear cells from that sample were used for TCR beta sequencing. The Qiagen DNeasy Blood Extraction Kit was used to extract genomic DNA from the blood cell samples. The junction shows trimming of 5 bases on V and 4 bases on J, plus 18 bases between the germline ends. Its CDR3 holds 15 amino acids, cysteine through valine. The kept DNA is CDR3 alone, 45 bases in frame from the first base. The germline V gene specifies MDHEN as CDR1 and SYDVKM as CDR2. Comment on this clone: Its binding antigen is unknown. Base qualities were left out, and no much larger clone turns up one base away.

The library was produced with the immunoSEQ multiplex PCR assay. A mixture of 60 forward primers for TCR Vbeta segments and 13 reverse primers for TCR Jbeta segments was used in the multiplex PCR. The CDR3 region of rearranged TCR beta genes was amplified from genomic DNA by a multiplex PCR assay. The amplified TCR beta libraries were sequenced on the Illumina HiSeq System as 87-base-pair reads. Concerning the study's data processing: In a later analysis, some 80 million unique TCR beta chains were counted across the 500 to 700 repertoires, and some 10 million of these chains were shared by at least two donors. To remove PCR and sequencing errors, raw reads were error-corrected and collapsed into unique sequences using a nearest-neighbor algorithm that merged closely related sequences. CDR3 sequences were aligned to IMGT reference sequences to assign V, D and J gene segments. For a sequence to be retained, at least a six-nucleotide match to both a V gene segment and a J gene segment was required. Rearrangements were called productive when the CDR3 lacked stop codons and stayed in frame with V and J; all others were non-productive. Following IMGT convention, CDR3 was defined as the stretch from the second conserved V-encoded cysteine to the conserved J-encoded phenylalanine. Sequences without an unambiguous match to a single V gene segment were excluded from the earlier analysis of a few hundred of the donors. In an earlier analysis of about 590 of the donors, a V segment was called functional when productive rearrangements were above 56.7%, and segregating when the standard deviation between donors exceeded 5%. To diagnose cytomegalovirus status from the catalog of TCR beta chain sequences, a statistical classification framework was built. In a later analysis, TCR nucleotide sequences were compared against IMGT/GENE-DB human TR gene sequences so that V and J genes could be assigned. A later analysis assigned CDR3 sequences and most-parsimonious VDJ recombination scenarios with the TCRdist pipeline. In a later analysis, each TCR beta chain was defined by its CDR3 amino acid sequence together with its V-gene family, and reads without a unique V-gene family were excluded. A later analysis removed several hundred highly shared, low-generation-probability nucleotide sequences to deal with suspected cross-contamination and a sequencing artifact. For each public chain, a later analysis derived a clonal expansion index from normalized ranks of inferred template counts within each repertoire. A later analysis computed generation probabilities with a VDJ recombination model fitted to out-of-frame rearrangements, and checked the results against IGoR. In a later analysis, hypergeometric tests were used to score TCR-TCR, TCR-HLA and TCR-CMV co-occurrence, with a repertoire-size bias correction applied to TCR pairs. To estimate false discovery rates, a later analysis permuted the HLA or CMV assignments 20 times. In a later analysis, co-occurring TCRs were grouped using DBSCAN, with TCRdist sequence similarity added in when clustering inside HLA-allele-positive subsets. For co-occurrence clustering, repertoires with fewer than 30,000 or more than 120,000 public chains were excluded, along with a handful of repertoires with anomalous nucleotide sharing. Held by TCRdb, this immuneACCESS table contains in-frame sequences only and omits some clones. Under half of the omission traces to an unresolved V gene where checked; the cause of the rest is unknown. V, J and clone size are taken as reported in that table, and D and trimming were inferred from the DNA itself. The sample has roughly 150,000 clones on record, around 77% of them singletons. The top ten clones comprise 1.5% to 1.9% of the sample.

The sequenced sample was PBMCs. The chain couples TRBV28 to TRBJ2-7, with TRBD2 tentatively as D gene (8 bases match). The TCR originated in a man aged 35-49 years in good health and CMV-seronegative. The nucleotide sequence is TGTGCCAGCAGTCGCCCCGCGGGGGGACAGTACGAGCAGTACGTC. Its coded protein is CASSRPAGGQYEQYV.